Sequencing of this T cell receptor (beta chain) was carried out in a study of blood T cell repertoires in COVID-19. Sequencing was performed with immunoSEQ multiplex PCR; in TCRdb, only in-frame clones are kept and a portion is missing. The sample lists approximately 260,000 clones; around 78% were seen once. Trimming cost V 1 base and J 4 bases; bases outside gene matches: 8. This CDR3 spans 17 amino acids. Germline CDR1 is SGHRS and CDR2 is YFSETQ. The sequenced sample consisted of peripheral blood. V and J are TRBV5-1 and TRBJ2-3; 11 positions match TRBD1. This TCR came from a man aged 60-69 years who had recovered from COVID-19. In DNA form, the CDR3 reads TGCGCCAGCAGCTTGAAAGGGGGACAGGGGGTCGCAGATACGCAGTATTTT. This codes for CASSLKGGQGVADTQYF.